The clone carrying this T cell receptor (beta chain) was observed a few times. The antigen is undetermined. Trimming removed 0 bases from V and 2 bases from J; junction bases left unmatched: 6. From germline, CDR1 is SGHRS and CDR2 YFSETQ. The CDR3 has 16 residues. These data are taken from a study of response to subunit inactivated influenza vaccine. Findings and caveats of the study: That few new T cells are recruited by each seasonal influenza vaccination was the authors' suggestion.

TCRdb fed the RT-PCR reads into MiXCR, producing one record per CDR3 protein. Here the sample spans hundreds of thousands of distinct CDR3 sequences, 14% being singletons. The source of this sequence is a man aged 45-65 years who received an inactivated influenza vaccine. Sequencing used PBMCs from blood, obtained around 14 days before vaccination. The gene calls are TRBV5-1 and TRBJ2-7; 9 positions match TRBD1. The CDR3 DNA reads TGCGCCAGCAGCTTGGGTTTAGGACAGGGGCCCTACGAGCAGTACTTC. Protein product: CASSLGLGQGPYEQYF.